This TCR beta chain came from a study of blood T cell repertoires in COVID-19 (dated by TCRdb to 2020 to 2022). Study-wide context: Collaborator samples came from the United States, Italy and Spain and covered acute and convalescent phases of COVID-19. The prospective study material was composed of cDNA or gDNA derived from T cells, B-cell-depleted T cells, or PBMCs. The dataset comprised deeply sampled blood TCRbeta repertoires from subjects exposed to, actively infected with, or recovered from COVID-19. A freely available public database, intended as a resource for researchers studying the immune response to SARS-CoV-2, is where the repertoires were released. The samples were drawn from the first 160 participants of the ongoing ImmuneRACE study and from about 1,200 subjects provided by 6 global collaborators. The sample metadata nearly always contained a de-identified subject ID, COVID-19 status, age in years and sex. Where available, HLA class I and class II types were obtained from metadata supplied by the sample provider rather than from assay-based typing.

The collaborating institutions used their own protocols to collect whole blood in K2EDTA tubes. For TCRbeta analysis, collaborators shipped samples in one of three forms: frozen whole blood, isolated PBMCs, or DNA extracted from either of those sample types. Results the study describes overall, beyond this receptor: Clinical and demographic metadata were provided uncurated, with the amount varying by source and participant.

Turning to this clone: Its antigen is unknown. No much larger clone exists at a distance of one base, and base qualities are not known.

The immunoSEQ Assay, a bias-controlled multiplex PCR, was used to amplify TCRbeta CDR3 regions from genomic DNA. Concerning the study's data processing: The number of nucleated cells in each sample was estimated by amplification of reference gene primers within the assay. To quantify the absolute abundance of each unique TCRbeta CDR3 rearrangement, sequence reads were collapsed and filtered. Productive Simpson clonality was computed per sample as the square root of Simpson's diversity index over productive rearrangements. Held by TCRdb, this immuneACCESS table contains in-frame sequences only and omits some clones. Under half of the omission traces to an unresolved V gene where checked; the cause of the rest is unknown. The DNA was the basis for D and trimming; V, J and clone size are from that table. In all, the sample holds some 200,000 clones, and approximately 90% of those were seen once. Jointly, the top ten make up roughly 0.56% of the sample.

The CDR3, cysteine through phenylalanine, is 14 amino acids long. Only the CDR3 region is kept as DNA, spanning 42 bases read in frame from base 1. V was cut back by 3 bases and J by 0 bases, leaving a gap of 8 bases between them. As encoded in the germline V gene, CDR1 is MNHNS while CDR2 is SASEGT. The receptor chain draws on TRBV6-1 and TRBJ2-5; the D gene cannot be named for sure. The sequence was obtained from a man aged 45-65 years with acute or convalescent COVID-19. The sequencing sample was made of peripheral blood. The nucleotide sequence reads TGTGCCAGCAGTGACGGTCGGTACCAAGAGACCCAGTACTTC. The encoded protein is CASSDGRYQETQYF.